Listed below are T cell receptor beta chains from one sample, sequenced in a study of CD8 T cells in Susac syndrome. TCRdb ran MiXCR on the immunoSEQ multiplex PCR reads and lists one entry per CDR3 protein. The sample yields just over 300,000 distinct CDR3 sequences, 92% seen once. Sequenced: CD4+ T cells from PBMCs. The receptors originated from a human donor with multiple sclerosis. Each CDR3 is given with its conserved first and last residue. A D gene is named only where the DNA matches it firmly. Size tells how often a clone was seen (once, few, many) or the class of an expanded clone, and some rows leave it out.

V gene	clone size	D gene	J gene	CDR3 protein	CDR3 DNA
TRBV11-1	.	.	TRBJ1-3	CASSMRTGRSGNTIYF	TGTGCCAGCAGCATGAGGACGGGTCGCTCTGGAAACACCATATATTTT
TRBV6-1	.	.	TRBJ2-2	CASRPGGTGELFF	TGTGCCAGCAGGCCCGGGGGCACCGGGGAGCTGTTTTTT
TRBV6-4	.	TRBD1	TRBJ2-1	CASSEGQGSKFF	TGTGCCAGCAGCGAGGGACAGGGTTCCAAGTTCTTC
TRBV13	.	TRBD1	TRBJ1-1	CASSPDAGGLGTEAFF	TGTGCCAGCAGCCCAGATGCAGGGGGCCTGGGCACTGAAGCTTTCTTT
TRBV15	.	TRBD2	TRBJ2-3	CATSRALAGGGTQYF	TGTGCCACCAGCAGAGCCCTAGCGGGAGGGGGTACGCAGTATTTT
TRBV6-5	.	.	TRBJ1-2	CASSNPGQARWGYTF	TGTGCCAGCAGTAATCCTGGGCAGGCCCGGTGGGGCTACACCTTC
TRBV2	once	TRBD2	TRBJ2-1	CASSETASGVYNEQFF	TGTGCCAGCAGTGAAACAGCTAGCGGGGTCTACAATGAGCAGTTCTTC
TRBV4-2	.	.	TRBJ2-3	CASSQDRWSRGGSTDTQYF	TGTGCCAGCAGCCAAGACCGATGGAGTAGGGGTGGTAGCACAGATACGCAGTATTTT
TRBV19	.	TRBD2	TRBJ2-5	CASSTGLAWGETQYF	TGTGCCAGTAGTACCGGACTAGCGTGGGGGGAGACCCAGTACTTC
TRBV20-1	.	TRBD1	TRBJ2-7	CSAPDRGSSYEQYF	TGCAGTGCCCCGGACAGGGGGAGCTCCTACGAGCAGTACTTC
TRBV7-3	.	.	TRBJ1-1	CASSADRRTEAFF	TGTGCCAGCAGCGCAGACAGACGAACTGAAGCTTTCTTT
TRBV5-1	.	TRBD1	TRBJ2-6	CASSLLDRDGANVLTF	TGCGCCAGCAGCTTACTCGACAGGGATGGGGCCAACGTCCTGACTTTC
TRBV11-2	.	.	TRBJ2-7	CASSPLTGRGEQYF	TGTGCCAGCAGCCCCTTAACAGGGCGAGGCGAGCAGTACTTC
TRBV3-1	.	.	TRBJ2-1	CASSRPLAHSSYNEQFF	TGTGCCAGCAGCCGCCCTCTGGCCCACAGCTCCTACAATGAGCAGTTCTTC
TRBV7-9	.	.	TRBJ1-1	CASLRENTEAFF	TGTGCCAGCCTGAGAGAGAACACTGAAGCTTTCTTT
TRBV19	.	TRBD1	TRBJ1-1	CASSPGQGPRTEAFF	TGTGCCAGTAGTCCGGGACAGGGGCCCCGAACTGAAGCTTTCTTT
TRBV20-1	.	.	TRBJ2-3	CSASSQDSTDTQYF	TGCAGTGCTAGCTCCCAGGACAGCACAGATACGCAGTATTTT
TRBV5-1	.	.	TRBJ2-3	CASSPDPTENTDTQYF	TGCGCCAGCAGCCCTGATCCCACAGAAAACACAGATACGCAGTATTTT
TRBV12-5	.	.	TRBJ2-5	CASAAPGLQETQYF	TGTGCTAGTGCAGCACCCGGACTACAAGAGACCCAGTACTTC
TRBV2	.	.	TRBJ1-6	CASSEENPSNNSPLHF	TGTGCCAGCAGTGAGGAGAACCCAAGTAATAATTCACCCCTCCACTTT
TRBV6-5	.	.	TRBJ1-1	CASSPKGRSNTEAFF	TGTGCCAGCAGTCCCAAGGGACGATCGAACACTGAAGCTTTCTTT
TRBV20-1	.	.	TRBJ2-7	CSAREQGRGYEQYF	TGCAGTGCTAGAGAGCAGGGTAGGGGCTACGAGCAGTACTTC
TRBV20-1	.	TRBD1	TRBJ2-1	CSAYRDRTYNEQFF	TGCAGTGCTTACCGGGACAGGACTTACAATGAGCAGTTCTTC
TRBV14	.	.	TRBJ1-1	CASSQVRYTEAFF	TGTGCCAGCAGCCAAGTAAGATACACTGAAGCTTTCTTT
TRBV29-1	.	.	TRBJ2-7	CSVRWGANSYEQYF	TGCAGCGTCCGCTGGGGTGCCAACTCCTACGAGCAGTACTTC
TRBV6-1	.	.	TRBJ2-7	CASSGDIPYEQYF	TGTGCCAGCAGTGGTGACATACCCTACGAGCAGTACTTC
TRBV20-1	.	TRBD2	TRBJ2-7	CSAGLAGVYEQYF	TGCAGTGCCGGACTAGCGGGAGTCTACGAGCAGTACTTC
TRBV6-2/TRBV6-3	.	.	TRBJ1-1	CASSYVGGGTEAFF	TGTGCCAGCAGTTACGTTGGGGGTGGCACTGAAGCTTTCTTT
TRBV15	.	TRBD2	TRBJ2-1	CATSPAVLAGNSYNEQFF	TGTGCCACCAGCCCGGCCGTCCTAGCGGGCAACTCCTACAATGAGCAGTTCTTC
TRBV7-3	.	.	TRBJ2-3	CASSLSAGQFPTDTQYF	TGTGCCAGCAGCTTAAGCGCAGGGCAGTTTCCCACAGATACGCAGTATTTT
TRBV4-3	.	TRBD2	TRBJ2-1	CASSQYPSGRANEQFF	TGCGCCAGCAGCCAATACCCTAGCGGGAGGGCCAATGAGCAGTTCTTC
TRBV6-5	.	.	TRBJ2-5	CASGPGRNSQETQYF	TGTGCCAGCGGCCCTGGACGGAACTCACAAGAGACCCAGTACTTC
TRBV7-8	.	.	TRBJ1-3	CASSFRGSSGNTIYF	TGTGCCAGCAGCTTTCGAGGTAGCTCTGGAAACACCATATATTTT
TRBV6-2/TRBV6-3	.	TRBD1	TRBJ1-6	CASSYPTGTVSTPLHF	TGTGCCAGCAGTTACCCAACGGGGACAGTATCTACACCCCTCCACTTT
TRBV7-2	.	TRBD2	TRBJ2-5	CASSLAPAGGAETQYF	TGTGCCAGCAGCTTAGCACCAGCGGGAGGCGCTGAGACCCAGTACTTC
TRBV19	.	.	TRBJ1-5	CASRDGQYSNQPQHF	TGTGCCAGTAGGGACGGACAGTATAGCAATCAGCCCCAGCATTTT
TRBV30	.	TRBD1	TRBJ2-1	CAWRGTGPNEQFF	TGTGCCTGGAGAGGGACAGGGCCCAATGAGCAGTTCTTC
TRBV2	.	TRBD1	TRBJ1-2	CASSMTGSGGYTF	TGTGCCAGCAGTATGACAGGGTCGGGAGGCTACACCTTC
TRBV3-1	.	.	TRBJ1-2	CASSQDVPPYGYTF	TGTGCCAGCAGCCAAGACGTACCTCCCTATGGCTACACCTTC
TRBV6-2/TRBV6-3	.	TRBD1	TRBJ2-1	CASSRRQGSYNEQFF	TGTGCCAGCAGCCGTAGACAGGGTTCCTACAATGAGCAGTTCTTC
TRBV19	.	.	TRBJ1-1	CASSTVVDPNTEAFF	TGTGCCAGTAGTACAGTAGTAGATCCCAACACTGAAGCTTTCTTT
TRBV15	.	.	TRBJ1-1	CATSLQHGALMNTEAFF	TGTGCCACCAGCCTCCAACACGGGGCACTTATGAACACTGAAGCTTTCTTT
TRBV27	.	.	TRBJ1-5	CASSYARGLGPQHF	TGTGCCAGCAGTTACGCTAGGGGCCTCGGGCCCCAGCATTTT
TRBV20-1	.	.	TRBJ1-2	CSADLFGYTF	TGCAGTGCTGACCTATTTGGCTACACCTTC
TRBV4-1	.	TRBD2	TRBJ2-2	CASSHGGDTGELFF	TGCGCCAGCAGCCACGGGGGGGACACCGGGGAGCTGTTTTTT
TRBV30	.	.	TRBJ1-6	CAWTRDRTSSYNSPLHF	TGTGCCTGGACTCGGGACCGAACAAGCTCCTATAATTCACCCCTCCACTTT
TRBV5-1	.	.	TRBJ2-1	CASSFQRSSYNEQFF	TGCGCCAGCTCATTTCAGCGGAGCTCCTACAATGAGCAGTTCTTC
TRBV7-9	.	.	TRBJ1-1	CASSLVGSEAFF	TGTGCCAGCAGCTTAGTGGGGTCTGAAGCTTTCTTT
TRBV5-4	.	TRBD1	TRBJ1-3	CASSTGTDGNTIYF	TGTGCCAGCAGCACAGGGACAGACGGAAACACCATATATTTT
TRBV19	.	.	TRBJ1-1	CASTPIEGEAFF	TGTGCCAGTACCCCGATTGAGGGTGAAGCTTTCTTT
TRBV12-3/TRBV12-4	.	.	TRBJ1-3	CASTNSGNTIYF	TGTGCCAGCACCAACTCTGGAAACACCATATATTTT
TRBV29-1	.	TRBD2	TRBJ2-5	CSAVYTGGSYQETQYF	TGCAGCGCTGTGTACACGGGGGGGTCTTACCAAGAGACCCAGTACTTC
TRBV7-2	.	TRBD1	TRBJ1-5	CASSFRQGGQPQHF	TGTGCCAGCAGCTTCCGACAGGGAGGCCAGCCCCAGCATTTT
TRBV29-1	.	.	TRBJ2-7	CSVEIQPYEQYF	TGCAGCGTTGAAATCCAACCCTACGAGCAGTACTTC